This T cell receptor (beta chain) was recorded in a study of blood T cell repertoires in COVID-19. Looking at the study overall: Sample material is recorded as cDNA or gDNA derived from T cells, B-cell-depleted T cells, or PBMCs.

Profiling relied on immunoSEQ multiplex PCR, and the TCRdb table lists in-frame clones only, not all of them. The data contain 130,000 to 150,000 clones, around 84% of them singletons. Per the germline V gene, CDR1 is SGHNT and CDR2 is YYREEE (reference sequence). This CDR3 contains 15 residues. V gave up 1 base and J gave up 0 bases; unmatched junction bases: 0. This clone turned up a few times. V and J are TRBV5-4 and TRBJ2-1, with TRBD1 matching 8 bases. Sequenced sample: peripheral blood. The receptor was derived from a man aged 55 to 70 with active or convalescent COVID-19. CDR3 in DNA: TGTGCCAGCAGCTTGACAGGGGGCTCCTACAATGAGCAGTTCTTC. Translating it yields CASSLTGGSYNEQFF.